A selection of T cell receptor beta chains follows, all from one sample in a study of radiotherapy plus CTLA-4 blockade in lung cancer. Profiled with immunoSEQ multiplex PCR; TCRdb holds only in-frame clones, not every one. The data contain about 98,000 clones, around 83% of them singletons. The material sequenced was peripheral blood, taken from a patient treated with radiotherapy plus ipilimumab. These receptor sequences come from a human donor with non-small cell lung cancer who had a partial response to radiotherapy plus ipilimumab. Each CDR3 is given with its conserved first and last residue. Each record gives: clone size, J gene, V gene, CDR3 protein. The size field is filled for only some rows; it gives once, few, many or a size class.

few,TRBJ2-1,TRBV11-2,CASSLEGTSGRHYNEQFF
few,TRBJ1-1,TRBV7-3,CASSLAGGGTEAFF
-,TRBJ1-1,TRBV9,CASSEERGGGAGTEAFF
-,TRBJ2-1,TRBV28,CASSPSPPTSGAYNEQFF
-,TRBJ2-3,TRBV2,CASSGMTRLLTDTQYF
-,TRBJ2-3,TRBV28,CASRKRDTYTDTQYF
-,TRBJ2-5,TRBV6-1,CASSMTSRSQETQYF
few,TRBJ2-7,TRBV4-2,CASSLPDNFSYEQYF
-,TRBJ1-5,TRBV18,CASSSGQPQHF
-,TRBJ1-2,TRBV19,CASSDWAGGRDYGYTF
-,TRBJ2-3,TRBV5-6,CASSRYLAGESDTQYF
-,TRBJ2-7,TRBV12-1,CASSFGTSGRAAGDEQYF
-,TRBJ1-4,TRBV7-8,CASSYDPQGGDEKLFF
few,TRBJ2-1,TRBV11-3,CASSQNRQGEQFF
-,TRBJ2-2,TRBV19,CASRNTAGQGRNGELFF
-,TRBJ2-7,TRBV5-1,CASSSSGTRYEQYF
-,TRBJ2-3,TRBV11-2,CASSLPGLVPDTQYF
-,TRBJ2-7,TRBV7-6,CASSLGDRAGSDEQYF
-,TRBJ2-7,TRBV5-5,CASSLVGTGTYEQYF
-,TRBJ1-1,TRBV9,CASSVEGPPTEAFF